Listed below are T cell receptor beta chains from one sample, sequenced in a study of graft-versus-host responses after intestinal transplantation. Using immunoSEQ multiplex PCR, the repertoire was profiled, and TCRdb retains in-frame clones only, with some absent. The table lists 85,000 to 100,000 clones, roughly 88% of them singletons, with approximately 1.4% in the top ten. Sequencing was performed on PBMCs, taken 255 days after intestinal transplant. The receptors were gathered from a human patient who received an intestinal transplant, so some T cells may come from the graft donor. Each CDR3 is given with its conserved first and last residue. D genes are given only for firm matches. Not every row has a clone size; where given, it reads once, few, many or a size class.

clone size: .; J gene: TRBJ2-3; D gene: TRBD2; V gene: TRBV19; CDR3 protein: CASSMTSGNTDTQYF; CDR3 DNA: TGTGCCAGTAGTATGACTAGCGGTAACACAGATACGCAGTATTTT
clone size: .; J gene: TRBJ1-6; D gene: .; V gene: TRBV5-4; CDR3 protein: CASSWGWGNNSPLHF; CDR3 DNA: TGTGCCAGCAGTTGGGGGTGGGGAAATAATTCACCCCTCCACTTT
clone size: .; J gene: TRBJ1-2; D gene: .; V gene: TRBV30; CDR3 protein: CAWSSTGGYTF; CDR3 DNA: TGTGCCTGGAGTAGTACCGGGGGCTACACCTTC
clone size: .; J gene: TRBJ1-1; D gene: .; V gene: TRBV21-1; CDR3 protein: CASSKAGEIGLEAFF; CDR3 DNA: TGTGCCAGCAGCAAAGCGGGGGAGATCGGGCTTGAAGCTTTCTTT
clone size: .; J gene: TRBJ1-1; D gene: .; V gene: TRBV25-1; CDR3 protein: CASSELERTEAFF; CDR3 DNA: TGTGCCAGCAGTGAATTAGAAAGGACTGAAGCTTTCTTT
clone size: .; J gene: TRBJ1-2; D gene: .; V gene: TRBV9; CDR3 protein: CASSPQMGLGGYTF; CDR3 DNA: TGTGCCAGCAGCCCCCAAATGGGGCTAGGCGGCTACACCTTC
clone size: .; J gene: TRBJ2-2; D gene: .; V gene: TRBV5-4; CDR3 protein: CASSLAVTGNTGELFF; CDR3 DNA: TGTGCCAGCAGCTTGGCCGTGACAGGGAACACCGGGGAGCTGTTTTTT
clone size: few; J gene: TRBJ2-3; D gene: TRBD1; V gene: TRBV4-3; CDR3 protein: CASSQDIADRTLDTQYF; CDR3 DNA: TGCGCCAGCAGCCAAGATATCGCGGACAGGACACTAGATACGCAGTATTTT
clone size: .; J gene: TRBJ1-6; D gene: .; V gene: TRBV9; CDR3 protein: CASSVASGQDSPLHF; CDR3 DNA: TGTGCCAGCAGCGTAGCTTCGGGACAAGATTCACCCCTCCACTTT
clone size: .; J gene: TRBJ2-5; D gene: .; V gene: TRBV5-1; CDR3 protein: CASSLGGYQETQYF; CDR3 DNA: TGCGCCAGCAGCTTGGGGGGGTACCAAGAGACCCAGTACTTC
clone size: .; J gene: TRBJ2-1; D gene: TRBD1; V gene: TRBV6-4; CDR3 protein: CASSVAQGAYNEQFF; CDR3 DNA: TGTGCCAGCAGTGTGGCGCAGGGGGCCTACAATGAGCAGTTCTTC
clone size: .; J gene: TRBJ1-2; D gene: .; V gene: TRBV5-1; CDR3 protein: CASSSATVDRPLYGYTF; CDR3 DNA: TGCGCCAGCAGCTCGGCGACAGTAGATCGTCCCCTCTATGGCTACACCTTC
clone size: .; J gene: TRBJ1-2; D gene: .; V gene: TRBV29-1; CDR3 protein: CSVVDRFYGYTF; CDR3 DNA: TGCAGCGTCGTCGACAGATTCTATGGCTACACCTTC
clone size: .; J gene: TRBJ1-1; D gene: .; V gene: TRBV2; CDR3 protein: CASSVTSGTEAFF; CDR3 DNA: TGTGCCAGCAGTGTAACTTCGGGGACTGAAGCTTTCTTT
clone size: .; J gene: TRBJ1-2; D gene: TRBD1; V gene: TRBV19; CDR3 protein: CASSPGTGGYDYGYTF; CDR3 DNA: TGTGCCAGTAGTCCCGGGACAGGGGGCTATGACTATGGCTACACCTTC
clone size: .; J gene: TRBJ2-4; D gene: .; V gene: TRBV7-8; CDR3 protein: CASSPNPRPLGNIQYF; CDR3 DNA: TGTGCCAGCAGCCCAAACCCCAGGCCCTTGGGTAACATTCAGTACTTC
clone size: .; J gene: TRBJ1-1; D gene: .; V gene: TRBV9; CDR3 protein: CASSVVFSQTEAFF; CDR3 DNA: TGTGCCAGCAGCGTAGTTTTTAGTCAGACTGAAGCTTTCTTT
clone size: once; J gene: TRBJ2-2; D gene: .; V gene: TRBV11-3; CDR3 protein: CASSPRDNANTGELFF; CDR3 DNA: TGTGCCAGCAGCCCGCGGGACAACGCGAACACCGGGGAGCTGTTTTTT
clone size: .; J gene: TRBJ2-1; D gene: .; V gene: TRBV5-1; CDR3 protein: CASSYSYNEQFF; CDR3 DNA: TGCGCCAGCAGTTACAGCTACAATGAGCAGTTCTTC
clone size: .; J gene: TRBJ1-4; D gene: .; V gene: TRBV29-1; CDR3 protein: CSVVGKGEKLFF; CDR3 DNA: TGCAGCGTCGTGGGGAAGGGTGAAAAACTGTTTTTT
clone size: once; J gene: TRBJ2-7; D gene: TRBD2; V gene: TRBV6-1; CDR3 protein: CASTVGGGINEQYF; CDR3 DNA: TGTGCCAGCACCGTCGGGGGGGGCATCAACGAGCAGTACTTC
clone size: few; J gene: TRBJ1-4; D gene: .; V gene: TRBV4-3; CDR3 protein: CASTRDAATNEKLFF; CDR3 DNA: TGCGCCAGCACTCGGGACGCCGCAACTAATGAAAAACTGTTTTTT
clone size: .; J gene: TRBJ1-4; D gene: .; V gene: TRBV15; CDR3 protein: CATSGTSRKATNEKLFF; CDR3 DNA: TGTGCCACCAGCGGGACCTCGCGTAAAGCAACTAATGAAAAACTGTTTTTT
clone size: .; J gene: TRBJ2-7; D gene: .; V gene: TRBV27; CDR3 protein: CASSLGAGSYEQYF; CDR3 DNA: TGTGCCAGCAGTTTAGGGGCAGGGTCCTACGAGCAGTACTTC
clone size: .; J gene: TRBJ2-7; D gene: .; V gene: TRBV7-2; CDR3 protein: CASSFRQGGPPHEQYF; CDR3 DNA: TGTGCCAGCAGCTTCCGACAGGGAGGCCCCCCCCACGAGCAGTACTTC
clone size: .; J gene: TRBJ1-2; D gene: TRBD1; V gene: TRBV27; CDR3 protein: CASSAQNRGPLYYGYTF; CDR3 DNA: TGTGCCAGCAGCGCTCAGAACAGGGGGCCGCTGTACTATGGCTACACCTTC
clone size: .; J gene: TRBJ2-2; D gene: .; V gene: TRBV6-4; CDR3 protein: CASSDSSQGNTGELFF; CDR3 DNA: TGTGCCAGCAGTGACTCGTCACAGGGGAACACCGGGGAGCTGTTTTTT
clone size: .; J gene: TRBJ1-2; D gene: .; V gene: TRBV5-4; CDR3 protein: CASSFSHSNYGYTF; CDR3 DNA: TGTGCCAGCAGCTTTAGCCATTCTAACTATGGCTACACCTTC
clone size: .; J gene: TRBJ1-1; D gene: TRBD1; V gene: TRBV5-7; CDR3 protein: CASGPPGQRNTEAFF; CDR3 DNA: TGTGCCAGCGGTCCGCCGGGACAGAGAAACACTGAAGCTTTCTTT
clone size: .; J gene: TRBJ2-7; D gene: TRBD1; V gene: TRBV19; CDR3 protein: CASSATGGTVGGEQYF; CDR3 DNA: TGTGCCAGTAGTGCTACAGGGGGCACGGTGGGTGGCGAGCAGTACTTC
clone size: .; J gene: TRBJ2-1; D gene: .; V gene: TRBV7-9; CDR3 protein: CASSFRARGVDEQFF; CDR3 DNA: TGTGCCAGCAGCTTCCGGGCGAGAGGAGTAGATGAGCAGTTCTTC
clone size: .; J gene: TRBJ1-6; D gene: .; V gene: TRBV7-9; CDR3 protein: CASSYAGAENSPLHF; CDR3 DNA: TGTGCCAGCAGCTACGCCGGGGCCGAAAATTCACCCCTCCACTTT
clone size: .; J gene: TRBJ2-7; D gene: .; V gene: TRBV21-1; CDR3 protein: CASSHEGPPIHYEQYF; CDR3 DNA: TGTGCCAGCAGCCATGAGGGACCTCCTATCCATTACGAGCAGTACTTC
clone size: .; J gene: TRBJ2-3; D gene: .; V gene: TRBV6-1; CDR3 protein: CASSDYNTQYF; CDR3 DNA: TGTGCCAGCAGCGACTATAATACGCAGTATTTT
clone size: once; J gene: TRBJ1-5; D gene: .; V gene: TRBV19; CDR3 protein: CASSARTTVPSNQPQHF; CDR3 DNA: TGTGCCAGTAGTGCCCGCACGACGGTCCCTAGCAATCAGCCCCAGCATTTT
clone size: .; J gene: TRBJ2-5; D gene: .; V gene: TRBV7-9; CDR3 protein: CASSWSTGIQETQYF; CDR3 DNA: TGTGCCAGCAGCTGGTCCACTGGGATCCAAGAGACCCAGTACTTC
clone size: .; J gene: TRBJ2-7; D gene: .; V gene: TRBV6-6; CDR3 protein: CASSPEPGAYEQYF; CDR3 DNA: TGTGCCAGCAGCCCAGAACCGGGGGCCTACGAGCAGTACTTC
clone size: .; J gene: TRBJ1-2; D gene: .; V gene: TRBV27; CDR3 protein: CASSLKGFGYTF; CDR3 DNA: TGTGCCAGCAGTTTAAAGGGGTTCGGCTACACCTTC
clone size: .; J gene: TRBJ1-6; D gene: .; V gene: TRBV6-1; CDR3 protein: CAPEGGLNSPLHF; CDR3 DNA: TGTGCTCCCGAGGGCGGTCTAAATTCACCCCTCCACTTT